This T cell receptor beta chain was documented in a study of T cell changes during pregnancy in multiple sclerosis. Produced via immunoSEQ multiplex PCR; TCRdb's table is partial and in-frame only. The top ten hold approximately 0.2% of the sample, which has roughly 72,000 clones, roughly nine tenths seen once. The clonotype comes from a female donor with multiple sclerosis, enrolled in a pregnancy study. Here the sequenced sample was CD4+ T cells from peripheral blood mononuclear cells, taken before pregnancy.

The CDR3 bases are TGTGCCAGCAGCTTGTCTAGCGGGGCTGAGCAGTTCTTC. Translating it yields CASSLSSGAEQFF. The chain has TRBV7-3 and TRBJ2-1, with 9 bases that match TRBD2. The CDR3 runs 13 residues. Germline assignment: CDR1 SGHTA and CDR2 FQGTGA. V shed 3 bases, J shed 9 bases, and the junction held 3 bases outside the gene matches.